Presented here are 17 T cell receptor beta chains from one specimen sequenced in a study of blood T cell repertoires in COVID-19. Some clones are missing from TCRdb's copy, which holds only in-frame ones; the method was immunoSEQ multiplex PCR. The sample shows roughly 410,000 clones, more than 70% of them seen only once. Specimen: peripheral blood. These TCRs come from an older woman with COVID-19, enrolled during active disease.

J is TRBJ2-3 and V is TRBV6-1, with D possibly being TRBD1 (6 bases). Looked up from germline, CDR1 is MNHNS and CDR2 is SASEGT. V lost 3 bases to trimming and J lost 4 bases, with 11 bases between them. The CDR3 sequence is 14 residues long. CDR3 residues: CASSEQDSPDTQYF. CDR3 sequence (DNA): TGTGCCAGCAGTGAGCAGGACAGTCCAGATACGCAGTATTTT.

The chain is built from TRBV7-9 and TRBJ2-2, with unresolved D. V gave up 2 bases and J gave up 6 bases, with 10 bases separating them. CDR3 length: 14 amino acids. CDR1 is SEHNR and CDR2 is FQNEAQ in the germline V gene (reference sequence). The CDR3 region is CASSLSQAAGELFF. The CDR3 DNA reads TGTGCCAGCAGCTTATCCCAGGCCGCCGGGGAGCTGTTTTTT.

The chain links TRBV6-5 to TRBJ1-2; possibly TRBD1 for D (6 bases). CDR1 is MNHEY and CDR2 is SVGAGI in the germline V gene. Trimming removed 0 bases from V and 3 bases from J, with 11 bases in between. This CDR3 contains 15 residues. The CDR3 loop is CASSYSRGSYYGYTF. CDR3 sequence (DNA): TGTGCCAGCAGTTACTCGAGGGGGTCTTACTATGGCTACACCTTC.

The chain has TRBV27 and TRBJ2-1; D is undetermined. Germline CDR1 MNHEY, CDR2 SMNVEV (reference sequence). The CDR3 extends over 13 amino acids. Trimming pared 3 bases from V and 4 bases from J, leaving 7 bases between. Written as DNA, the CDR3 is TGTGCCAGCAGTTTTGGTCAGTACAATGAGCAGTTCTTC. Translated: CASSFGQYNEQFF.

V is TRBV27 and J is TRBJ1-5; TRBD1 agrees at 8 bases. V lost 9 bases and J lost 12; bases outside the gene matches: 10. The CDR3 sequence is 12 residues long. Looked up from germline, CDR1 is MNHEY and CDR2 is SMNVEV (reference sequence). CDR3 sequence: CASRTAGQGQHF. DNA for the CDR3: TGTGCCAGTCGCACGGCCGGACAGGGCCAGCATTTT.

The CDR3 loop reads CAWSFRQGSNTIYF. CDR3 bases: TGTGCCTGGAGTTTCCGACAGGGCAGTAACACCATATATTTT. V is TRBV30 and J is TRBJ1-3; the match to TRBD1 covers 7 bases. The germline V gene encodes CDR1 GTSNPN and CDR2 SVGIG (reference sequence). This CDR3 has 14 amino acids. V lost 2 bases, J lost 7 bases, and 8 bases stayed unmatched.

The chain is built from TRBV7-2 and TRBJ2-2; 7 bases are a match to TRBD2. There are 15 residues in the CDR3. Germline CDR1 reads SGHTA; CDR2 reads FQGNSA. V lost 2 bases and J lost 6; bases outside the gene matches: 6. This chain's CDR3 is CASSLSRGLSGELFF. CDR3 nucleotides: TGTGCCAGCAGCTTATCGAGGGGACTATCCGGGGAGCTGTTTTTT.

V and J are TRBV7-6 and TRBJ1-5, with D possibly matching TRBD1 (6 bases). CDR1 is SGHVS, CDR2 FNYEAQ, per germline. The ends were cut back, 1 base at V and 2 bases at J, with 9 bases in the middle. This CDR3 spans 15 amino acids. The CDR3 DNA reads as TGTGCCAGCAGCTTAGGCAGGGGTGGCAATCAGCCCCAGCATTTT. Translation: CASSLGRGGNQPQHF.

The gene calls are TRBV5-1 and TRBJ1-1, with 9 bases matching TRBD1. The germline CDR1 and CDR2 sequences are SGHRS and YFSETQ. V was clipped by 1 base and J by 1 base; unmatched bases: 2. The CDR3 totals 15 residues. CDR3 coding DNA: TGCGCCAGCAGCTTGACGACAGGGGGGAACACTGAAGCTTTCTTT. It encodes CASSLTTGGNTEAFF.

The rearrangement uses TRBV27 and TRBJ1-2; 7 bases fit TRBD1. Per germline, CDR1 MNHEY and CDR2 SMNVEV (reference sequence). This CDR3 contains 13 residues. V shed 6 bases, J shed 6 bases, and the junction held 7 bases outside the gene matches. The CDR3: CASRLTGEDGYTF. CDR3 nucleotide sequence: TGTGCCAGCAGGCTTACAGGGGAGGATGGCTACACCTTC.

The chain uses TRBV12-5 and TRBJ2-5; D is unclear. Germline values: CDR1 LGHNT, CDR2 FRNRAP. The CDR3 has 12 residues. V shed 1 base and J shed 5 bases, with 5 bases lying between them. CDR3 sequence: CASGLGPETQYF. The CDR3 nucleotides read TGTGCTAGTGGTTTGGGGCCGGAGACCCAGTACTTC.

V usage is TRBV10-3 and J usage is TRBJ1-2, with D maybe TRBD1 (5 bases). Per germline, CDR1 ENHRY and CDR2 SYGVKD. The V and J ends lost 3 bases and 0 bases respectively, with 11 bases between them. The CDR3 extends over 15 amino acids. The CDR3 reads CAISDSGVANYGYTF. The CDR3 DNA follows: TGTGCCATCAGTGACTCGGGGGTAGCTAACTATGGCTACACCTTC.

This clone was detected a few times. The chain uses TRBV7-8 and TRBJ1-5; TRBD1 might be the D (6 bases). This CDR3 contains 14 residues. Trimming left V 5 bases short and J 3 bases short, with 11 bases between. Germline V gene lookup returns CDR1 SGHVS and CDR2 FQNEAQ. CDR3 in amino acids: CASSRGQNNQPQHF. The CDR3 DNA reads TGTGCCAGCAGCCGTGGACAGAACAATCAGCCCCAGCATTTT.

V gene TRBV5-1 combines with J gene TRBJ1-4; no clear D gene. The V end lost 0 bases, the J end lost 8 bases, and 14 bases lay between the germline ends. Per germline, CDR1 SGHRS and CDR2 YFSETQ. The CDR3 totals 15 residues. CDR3 protein: CASSLEGGYGEKLFF. The DNA of the CDR3 is TGCGCCAGCAGCTTGGAAGGAGGGTATGGGGAAAAACTGTTTTTT.

The chain uses TRBV2 and TRBJ2-2; a possible D gene is TRBD1 (6 bases). Germline V gene sequence: CDR1 SNHLY, CDR2 FYNNEI. The CDR3 contains 14 residues. Deletions cut 7 bases from V and 2 bases from J, with 11 bases between. CDR3: CASTGDKNTGELFF. The CDR3 DNA follows: TGTGCCAGCACCGGGGACAAAAACACCGGGGAGCTGTTTTTT.

This clone was picked up one time. The chain recombines TRBV6-6 with TRBJ2-6, with D maybe TRBD2 (6 bases). Germline lookup yields CDR1 MNHNY and CDR2 SVGAGI (reference sequence). The germline V and J ends were trimmed by 4 bases and 0 bases, with 7 bases remaining between them. This CDR3 is 15 amino acids long. The CDR3 protein is CASSWDFSGANVLTF. Written as DNA, the CDR3 is TGTGCCAGCAGTTGGGACTTCTCTGGGGCCAACGTCCTGACTTTC.

The chain is built from TRBV18 and TRBJ2-5; 10 bases agree with TRBD1. The CDR3 is 15 amino acids. Trimming removed 6 bases from V and 9 bases from J; junction bases left unmatched: 13. The germline V gene encodes CDR1 KGHSH and CDR2 LQKENI. The CDR3 DNA reads as TGTGCCAGCTCGCCTATCCTTGGCGGGACAGGGGCCCAGTACTTC. Residues: CASSPILGGTGAQYF.